This T cell receptor (beta chain) emerged from a study of T cells after yellow fever vaccination. Whole-study context: Fractions of low cell number were prepared using SMART-Seq v4 Ultra Low Input. Overall study findings and caveats: Researchers cautioned that FACS-sorted repertoires could harbor abundant clonotypes contaminating from the bulk population.

MiXCR, run by TCRdb on the 5' RACE reads, gives a single entry per CDR3 protein. The repertoire consists of 150,000 to 200,000 distinct CDR3 sequences, with around 8.5% occurring once and the leading ten covering roughly 33%. This CDR3 has 13 amino acids. V gave up 3 bases and J gave up 4 bases; unmatched junction bases: 6. Germline lookup yields CDR1 SQVTM and CDR2 ANQGSEA. Regarding this clonotype: The antigen is undetermined.

This clonotype was obtained from a man between 18 and 35 years old who received the YFV17D yellow fever vaccine. The sample was CD8+ T cells sorted from PBMCs, taken 45 days after the yellow fever booster vaccination. The chain couples TRBV29-1 to TRBJ2-7; TRBD1 matches 7 bases. The CDR3 here is CSVETGKFYEQYF. In nucleotides, the CDR3 is TGCAGCGTTGAGACAGGGAAATTTTACGAGCAGTACTTC.